What follows describes a single TCR beta chain. The V segment lost 5 bases and the J segment 2 bases; nucleotides outside the gene matches: 6. CDR3 size: 15 residues. Germline CDR1 is SNHLY and CDR2 is FYNNEI. The sample comes from a study of CD8+ T cells in alopecia areata. Treatment reported: oral pan-JAK inhibitor, 5-10 mg twice daily. Peripheral blood and lesional scalp punch biopsies came from alopecia areata patients. RNA was extracted and reverse transcribed into cDNA as the sequencing template. TCRdb's table, derived via immunoSEQ multiplex PCR, lists solely in-frame clones and lacks some. Seen here are 200,000 to 250,000 clones, about three fifths observed once, and the top ten hold 4% to 5%.

This TCR was recovered from a human donor with alopecia areata. Sample: CD4+ T cells sorted from blood, taken at week 4, from a patient treated with tofacitinib. The chain couples TRBV2 to TRBJ2-1; TRBD2 aligns across 7 bases. CDR3 sequence reads: CASSSSGDTYNEQFF. The CDR3 DNA reads as TGTGCCAGCAGTTCCAGCGGGGATACCTACAATGAGCAGTTCTTC.